These 28 T cell receptor beta chains came from one sample sequenced in a study of blood T cell repertoires in COVID-19. Sequencing used immunoSEQ multiplex PCR; TCRdb keeps in-frame clones, though not all of them. The sample carries about 240,000 clones, roughly nine tenths recorded once. The material sequenced was peripheral blood. Receptor source: a man aged 55-75 years with acute or convalescent COVID-19.

V gene TRBV18 combines with J gene TRBJ2-2; D possibly corresponds to TRBD1 (5 bases). Germline values: CDR1 KGHSH, CDR2 LQKENI. Trimming left V 4 bases short and J 4 bases short, with 7 bases between. The CDR3 has 13 amino acids. DNA of the CDR3: TGTGCCAGCTCACTCAGGGCCACCGGGGAGCTGTTTTTT. Its translation is CASSLRATGELFF.

The rearrangement joins TRBV5-1 to TRBJ2-3, with 11 bases that match TRBD2. In germline, CDR1 is SGHRS, CDR2 YFSETQ. V gave up 4 bases and J gave up 2 bases; unmatched junction bases: 12. The CDR3 has 18 residues. CDR3 sequence reads: CASSPGRTTSGVTDTQYF. The DNA for the CDR3 is TGCGCCAGCAGCCCCGGCCGGACGACTAGCGGGGTCACAGATACGCAGTATTTT.

V usage is TRBV6-4 and J usage is TRBJ2-1, with 13 positions matching TRBD2. Germline V CDR1 and CDR2: MRHNA, SNTAGT. Trimming at V came to 0 bases and at J to 7 bases, leaving 6 bases not matched to a gene. This CDR3 is built from 17 residues. In DNA form, the CDR3 reads TGTGCCAGCAGTGACTCAACTAGCGGGAGGGATTATAATGAGCAGTTCTTC. Its protein product is CASSDSTSGRDYNEQFF.

V gene TRBV29-1 combines with J gene TRBJ2-5; 10 bases fit TRBD2. The V gene end was trimmed by 4 bases and the J gene end by 5 bases; junction bases not matched to a gene: 4. The CDR3 spans 13 residues. The germline gives CDR1 SQVTM, CDR2 ANQGSEA. CDR3 loop: CSVGLAGVETQYF. The CDR3 DNA sequence: TGCAGCGTTGGCCTAGCGGGAGTGGAGACCCAGTACTTC.

The chain employs TRBV28 and TRBJ2-1; D is perhaps TRBD2 (5 bases). CDR3 length equals 16 residues. V was pared by 5 bases and J by 6 bases, with 20 bases between. The germline CDR1 and CDR2 sequences are MDHEN and SYDVKM. The CDR3 nucleotides are TGTGCCAGCAGTCCACCCAGCGGCCCCGGGGTCAATGAGCAGTTCTTC. Amino acid sequence: CASSPPSGPGVNEQFF.

This clone has just one count. The V and J genes are TRBV18 and TRBJ1-1; D unclear. V dropped 6 bases and J dropped 0 bases, with 11 bases sitting between them. The CDR3 spans 14 residues. Germline V gene sequence: CDR1 KGHSH, CDR2 LQKENI. The CDR3 protein is CASSQQIMNTEAFF. The CDR3 DNA sequence: TGTGCCAGCTCTCAACAGATCATGAACACTGAAGCTTTCTTT. Full variable domain (outside the CDR3, taken from reference TRBV18 and TRBJ1-1): NAGVMQNPRHLVRRRGQEARLRCSPMKGHSHVYWYRQLPEEGLKFMVYLQKENIIDESGMPKERFSAEFPKEGPSILRIQQVVRGDSAAYFCASSQQIMNTEAFFGQGTRLTVV.

The V gene is TRBV2, the J gene TRBJ1-5, with TRBD1 matching 8 bases. Germline loops: CDR1 SNHLY, CDR2 FYNNEI. J gave up 1 base and V 7 bases, and 6 bases lay outside the gene matches. This CDR3 has 15 residues. The CDR3 loop reads CASTEDRVSNQPQHF. The CDR3 DNA reads as TGTGCCAGCACCGAGGACAGGGTAAGCAATCAGCCCCAGCATTTT.

V is TRBV7-6 and J is TRBJ2-1, with D possibly matching TRBD1 (5 bases). This CDR3 region has 13 residues. Trimming took 1 base from V and 10 from J, leaving 11 bases between them. Germline loops: CDR1 SGHVS, CDR2 FNYEAQ. In DNA form, the CDR3 reads TGTGCCAGCAGCTTAGAAGGGGCAAGAGAGCAGTTCTTC. Its translation is CASSLEGAREQFF.

This chain uses TRBV7-9 with TRBJ1-2; D ambiguous. With 3 bases removed from V and 1 base from J, the gap between germline ends came to 3 bases. Germline assignment: CDR1 SEHNR and CDR2 FQNEAQ (reference sequence). CDR3 length: 12 amino acids. The CDR3 DNA is TGTGCCAGCAGCTTCAGTAACTATGGCTACACCTTC. Protein product: CASSFSNYGYTF.

This clone was picked up one time. This chain links TRBV4-3 with TRBJ1-1; D not resolved. V was cut by 1 base and J by 1 base, with 7 bases left in between. Germline V gene data show CDR1 as LGHNA and CDR2 as YSLEER. CDR3 size: 14 residues. CDR3 coding DNA: TGCGCCAGCAGCCAAGGGTCCGGGAACACTGAAGCTTTCTTT. Protein: CASSQGSGNTEAFF.

The rearrangement uses TRBV29-1 and TRBJ1-1; D remains ambiguous. The length of the CDR3 is 11 residues. Germline V gene data show CDR1 as SQVTM and CDR2 as ANQGSEA. V lost 4 bases and J 8 bases, leaving 11 bases between the germline ends. The CDR3 nucleotides are TGCAGCGTTGGAGGATCTGGCGAAGCTTTCTTT. Translation: CSVGGSGEAFF.

The V and J genes are TRBV6-2 or TRBV6-3 and TRBJ1-2, with D hard to call. The germline CDR1 and CDR2 sequences are MNHEY and SVGEGT. The CDR3 spans 14 residues. Trimming took 7 bases from V and 4 from J, leaving 16 bases between them. CDR3 loop: CASTPRMSAYGYTF. CDR3 coding DNA: TGTGCCAGCACCCCGCGGATGTCGGCCTATGGCTACACCTTC.

This rearrangement joins TRBV6-2 or TRBV6-3 to TRBJ2-2; possibly TRBD1 for D (6 bases). The germline V and J ends were trimmed by 5 bases and 9 bases, with 19 bases remaining between them. CDR1 and CDR2 from the germline V gene are MNHEY and SVGEGT. The CDR3 is made up of 15 amino acids. Here the CDR3 DNA reads TGTGCCAGCAGTAGGGACATCGTGGCGACGTGGGAGCTGTTTTTT. Encoded protein: CASSRDIVATWELFF.

The chain carries TRBV4-3 and TRBJ1-2; maybe TRBD1 (5 bases). This CDR3 region has 14 residues. Germline assignment: CDR1 LGHNA and CDR2 YSLEER. V was trimmed by 0 bases and J by 13 bases, leaving 18 bases between them. The CDR3 here is CASSQDRGGLGFTF. Written as DNA, the CDR3 is TGCGCCAGCAGCCAAGATCGGGGGGGTTTGGGATTCACCTTC.

The CDR3 loop reads CASSAELGVGYTF. The CDR3 DNA reads TGTGCCAGCAGTGCTGAGTTAGGGGTGGGCTACACCTTC. The chain links TRBV2 to TRBJ1-2; tentative D call: TRBD1 (5 bases). The CDR3 spans 13 residues. From germline, CDR1 is SNHLY and CDR2 FYNNEI. The V gene lost 4 bases and the J gene lost 8 bases, with 14 bases spanning the gap. The full variable domain, with the rest looked up from reference TRBV2 and TRBJ1-2, is EPEVTQTPSHQVTQMGQEVILRCVPISNHLYFYWYRQILGQKVEFLVSFYNNEISEKSEIFDDQFSVERPDGSNFTLKIRSTKLEDSAMYFCASSAELGVGYTFGSGTRLTVV.

This sequence joins TRBV5-6 and TRBJ2-3, with D possibly being TRBD1 (5 bases). Germline loops: CDR1 SGHDT, CDR2 YYEEEE. Trimming removed 4 bases at V and 6 bases at J, with 15 bases between. This CDR3 contains 14 residues. DNA of the CDR3: TGTGCCAGCAGCCCGCAGGGTCTCACTGATACGCAGTATTTT. It codes for CASSPQGLTDTQYF.

The J gene is TRBJ2-7, the V gene TRBV28; 9 nucleotides line up with TRBD1. V was pared by 6 bases and J by 12 bases, with 9 bases of the junction left unmatched. CDR1 and CDR2 (germline): MDHEN, SYDVKM. The CDR3 covers 12 residues. The CDR3 DNA follows: TGTGCCAGCAGCCCCATCGGGACAGGGTGGTACTTC. Its protein product is CASSPIGTGWYF.

CDR3 sequence reads: CASSQGTVNQPQHF. The CDR3, as DNA: TGCGCCAGCAGCCAAGGGACAGTTAATCAGCCCCAGCATTTT. The genes are TRBV4-3 and TRBJ1-5; the D gene is possibly TRBD1 (6 bases). V lost 1 base, J lost 4 bases, and 8 bases lay in between. This CDR3 comprises 14 residues. In germline, CDR1 is LGHNA, CDR2 YSLEER.

The rearrangement uses TRBV7-2 and TRBJ1-5; TRBD1 matches at 11 bases. The CDR3 sequence is 15 residues long. V lost 6 bases, J lost 6 bases, and 7 bases stayed unmatched. Germline-derived CDR1 and CDR2 are SGHTA and FQGNSA. DNA for the CDR3: TGTGCCAGCAGTAATCGGGACAGGGGGACTCAGCCCCAGCATTTT. It codes for CASSNRDRGTQPQHF.

The gene calls are TRBV24-1 and TRBJ2-2, with D possibly TRBD1 on 6 matching bases. The CDR3 sequence is 18 residues long. Looked up from germline, CDR1 is KGHDR and CDR2 is SFDVKD. Trimming stripped 2 bases from V and 2 bases from J, with 17 bases between. This CDR3 is CATSDSMGHGINTGELFF. The CDR3 nucleotides are TGTGCCACCAGTGATTCGATGGGACACGGGATAAACACCGGGGAGCTGTTTTTT.

The chain recombines TRBV30 with TRBJ2-1; a weak D match, TRBD2 (6 bases). The V end was cut by 6 bases, the J end by 6 bases, with 18 bases between. This CDR3 has 14 residues. Germline CDR1 reads GTSNPN; CDR2 reads SVGIG (reference sequence). CDR3 sequence: CACEGQRARNEQFF. CDR3 in DNA: TGTGCCTGCGAGGGGCAGCGGGCTCGCAATGAGCAGTTCTTC.

This chain connects TRBV11-1 to TRBJ1-1; no firm D call. CDR3 size: 12 residues. The V end was cut by 5 bases, the J end by 1 base, with 5 bases between. Germline loops: CDR1 SGHAT, CDR2 FQDESV (reference sequence). The CDR3 DNA follows: TGTGCCAGCAGCGCGGGGAACACTGAAGCTTTCTTT. It specifies CASSAGNTEAFF.

The rearrangement links TRBV19 to TRBJ1-6; possible D gene TRBD1, 6 bases. There are 13 residues in the CDR3. Germline V gene data show CDR1 as LNHDA and CDR2 as SQIVND (reference sequence). V lost 8 bases, J lost 2 bases, and 7 bases lay in between. CDR3 bases: TGTGCCAGTCAGGGGCCCTATAATTCACCCCTCCACTTT. It translates to CASQGPYNSPLHF.

The V gene is TRBV4-2, the J gene TRBJ2-1, with 7 bases matching TRBD1. J was trimmed by 5 bases and V by 0 bases; bases with no gene match: 1. Germline values: CDR1 LGHNA, CDR2 YNFKEQ. The CDR3 length is 14 residues. The CDR3 region has the DNA TGTGCCAGCAGCCAAGATACAGGGGACAATGAGCAGTTCTTC. Protein product: CASSQDTGDNEQFF.

The V gene is TRBV5-6, the J gene TRBJ2-7; TRBD2 is a possible D gene (5 bases). Germline lookup yields CDR1 SGHDT and CDR2 YYEEEE. The V end lost 3 bases, the J end lost 2 bases, and 15 bases lay between the germline ends. This CDR3 has 15 amino acids. The CDR3 region has the DNA TGTGCCAGCAGCTCCCTTCTACTAGGCACCTACGAGCAGTACTTC. It codes for CASSSLLLGTYEQYF.

The chain recombines TRBV7-2 with TRBJ2-2, with 10 positions matching TRBD2. Germline V gives CDR1 SGHTA, CDR2 FQGNSA. The CDR3 spans 16 residues. V was clipped by 7 bases and J by 9 bases; unmatched bases: 14. CDR3 amino acids: CASTEGVAGGIWELFF. CDR3 coding DNA: TGTGCCAGCACCGAGGGAGTAGCGGGAGGTATCTGGGAGCTGTTTTTT.

J is TRBJ1-5 and V is TRBV19; 7 nucleotides match TRBD1. The V and J ends lost 6 bases and 0 bases, in that order; junction bases with no gene match: 8. This CDR3 region has 16 residues. Germline CDR1 is LNHDA and CDR2 is SQIVND (reference sequence). This CDR3 reads CASSGQDPNSNQPQHF. CDR3 nucleotide sequence: TGTGCCAGTAGCGGACAGGACCCTAATAGCAATCAGCCCCAGCATTTT.

The rearrangement joins TRBV24-1 to TRBJ2-7, with TRBD1 matching over 10 bases. The J segment lost 6 bases and the V segment lost 5 bases, leaving 6 bases of the junction unmatched. Germline CDR1 KGHDR, CDR2 SFDVKD. This CDR3 contains 14 residues. Here the CDR3 DNA reads TGTGCCACCAGTGGGGACAGGGGTACGTGCGAGCAGTACTTC. It codes for CATSGDRGTCEQYF.